This TCR beta chain appears in the sequencing data of a study of T cells after yellow fever vaccination. A universal primer site and UMIs were added as TCR cDNA was made by 5'RACE template switching. TCRdb re-called the 5' RACE reads through MiXCR, storing one row per CDR3 protein. The profile covers around 25,000 distinct CDR3 sequences, with over 3.5% appearing a single time and 35% to 45% taken by the ten largest. Study conclusions and caveats: There were almost no vaccine-responding clonotypes detectable in the sorted memory subsets on day 0.

At least ten counts were recorded for this clonotype. CDR3 length equals 13 residues. The V and J ends lost 5 bases and 2 bases respectively, with 9 bases between them. Germline CDR1 LNHDA, CDR2 SQIVND (reference sequence). Source: PBMCs, either bulk or a sorted T-cell subset (CD4+, CD8+, memory, or dextramer-sorted; not recorded which), taken on the day of the yellow fever booster vaccination. The chain joins TRBV19 to TRBJ1-2; D remains unclear. This sequence originates from a man aged 18 to 30 who received the YFV17D yellow fever vaccine. CDR3 sequence (DNA): TGTGCCAGTAGTCCCTCGTTGAACTATGGCTACACCTTC. The encoded protein is CASSPSLNYGYTF.